This TCR beta chain was sequenced during a study of T-cell reconstitution after alpha-beta-depleted transplantation in children. J gave up 2 bases and V 1 base, and 6 bases lay outside the gene matches. The CDR3 length is 15 residues. Germline CDR1 and CDR2: SGHRS and YFSETQ. Many counts were recorded for this clonotype. Its antigen remains unknown. Study-level results: Certain patients had high TCRbeta diversity at day 60, and it came from recipient T cells and thymic progenitors that survived. Alpha-beta T cells about two months after transplant reportedly derived from several hundred expanded graft clones. A year had passed since transplant, and T-cell counts and diversity by then came mostly from newly produced T cells.

As it was prepared, the TCRbeta library received unique molecular identifiers. Each CDR3 protein is one row after TCRdb ran MiXCR on the PCR reads. The repertoire holds hundreds of thousands of distinct CDR3 sequences, with about 23% as singletons. The sequence came from a girl aged 2-9 years with Fanconi anemia, due to receive a stem cell transplant. The rearrangement uses TRBV5-1 and TRBJ2-7, with 7 nucleotides matching TRBD1. Material: PBMCs, obtained before TCRalphabeta/CD19-depleted stem cell transplant. CDR3 coding DNA: TGCGCCAGCAGCTTGATGACAGGGTCCACCTACGAGCAGTACTTC. Protein: CASSLMTGSTYEQYF.